The 23 T cell receptor beta chains below were found in one sample sequenced in a study of blood T cell repertoires in COVID-19. The method was immunoSEQ multiplex PCR; TCRdb's version includes in-frame clones alone and lacks a portion of them. The data hold some 130,000 clones, with roughly two thirds observed a single time. The sample was peripheral blood. The receptors were sampled from a woman between 70 and 85 years old with acute or convalescent COVID-19.

J is TRBJ2-2 and V is TRBV5-1; D not resolved. The CDR3 is made up of 14 amino acids. Trimming cost V 2 bases and J 2 bases, with 7 bases left between them. Germline CDR1 SGHRS, CDR2 YFSETQ. CDR3 region: CASSLSINTGELFF. The CDR3 DNA follows: TGCGCCAGCAGCTTATCAATTAACACCGGGGAGCTGTTTTTT.

V usage is TRBV27 and J usage is TRBJ2-2; maybe TRBD2 (5 bases). CDR1 and CDR2 (germline): MNHEY, SMNVEV (reference sequence). CDR3 size: 15 residues. V was clipped by 5 bases and J by 2 bases, with 12 bases between them. CDR3 DNA sequence: TGTGCCAGCAGTCGCGACTATCTAAACACCGGGGAGCTGTTTTTT. It encodes CASSRDYLNTGELFF.

This clone was counted once. This chain connects TRBV7-9 to TRBJ2-7; 8 positions match TRBD1. There are 13 residues in the CDR3. V lost 5 bases to trimming and J lost 2 bases; unmatched junction nucleotides: 2. The germline V gene encodes CDR1 SEHNR and CDR2 FQNEAQ (reference sequence). CDR3 in amino acids: CASSRQGPYEQYF. CDR3 nucleotides: TGTGCCAGCAGCCGACAGGGGCCCTACGAGCAGTACTTC.

This chain connects TRBV7-9 to TRBJ2-3; TRBD2 agrees at 8 bases. Looked up from germline, CDR1 is SEHNR and CDR2 is FQNEAQ (reference sequence). The CDR3 has 15 residues. V gave up 6 bases and J gave up 1 base; unmatched junction bases: 6. The CDR3 sequence is CASSRTSSRTDTQYF. CDR3 nucleotide sequence: TGTGCCAGCAGTCGGACTAGCAGCCGCACAGATACGCAGTATTTT.

This chain uses TRBV24-1 with TRBJ1-2, with D maybe TRBD1 (5 bases). With 1 base removed from V and 6 bases from J, the gap between germline ends came to 11 bases. The germline V gene has CDR1 KGHDR and CDR2 SFDVKD. The CDR3 runs to 14 residues. DNA of the CDR3: TGTGCCACCAGTGATTTAGCGGGGCTAGATGGCTACACCTTC. Protein product: CATSDLAGLDGYTF.

This clone was observed a handful of times. The chain is built from TRBV3-1 (or the pseudogene TRBV3-2) and TRBJ2-3; 9 nucleotides match TRBD1. The CDR3 runs 15 residues. Germline CDR1 is LGHDT and CDR2 is YNNKEL (reference sequence). The ends lost 5 bases at V and 1 base at J; junction bases unmatched: 4. CDR3 nucleotide sequence: TGTGCCAGCAGCTTACGGGACAGGGGCACAGATACGCAGTATTTT. Translation gives CASSLRDRGTDTQYF.

V usage is TRBV5-4 and J usage is TRBJ1-1; D perhaps matches TRBD1 (5 bases). Per germline, CDR1 SGHNT and CDR2 YYREEE (reference sequence). This CDR3 region has 15 residues. The V end lost 3 bases, the J end lost 4 bases, and 16 bases lay between the germline ends. The chain's CDR3 is CASSYGGDGGTEAFF. The CDR3 DNA sequence: TGTGCCAGCAGCTACGGGGGGGACGGCGGCACTGAAGCTTTCTTT. The full variable domain, completed using reference TRBV5-4 and TRBJ1-1, is ETGVTQSPTHLIKTRGQQVTLRCSSQSGHNTVSWYQQALGQGPQFIFQYYREEENGRGNFPPRFSGLQFPNYSSELNVNALELDDSALYLCASSYGGDGGTEAFFGQGTRLTVV.

This chain uses TRBV19 with TRBJ1-2, with 9 positions matching TRBD1. Germline V gene sequence: CDR1 LNHDA, CDR2 SQIVND (reference sequence). J lost 5 bases, V lost 5 bases, and 6 bases had no gene match. The CDR3 contains 14 residues. The CDR3 DNA sequence: TGTGCCAGTAGTCCCTTGGGGACAGGGTATGGCTACACCTTC. Protein product: CASSPLGTGYGYTF.

The chain has TRBV18 and TRBJ1-2; 11 bases line up with TRBD1. Unmatched junction bases numbered 10, after V lost 1 base and J lost 3 bases. CDR1 KGHSH and CDR2 LQKENI come from the germline V gene. This CDR3 spans 18 amino acids. CDR3 sequence reads: CASSPRSRTGGAHYGYTF. CDR3 nucleotides: TGTGCCAGCTCACCACGATCTCGGACAGGGGGCGCCCACTATGGCTACACCTTC.

This clone was detected only a few times. V and J are TRBV5-1 and TRBJ2-1; TRBD1 matches 8 bases. This CDR3 comprises 15 residues. Per the germline V gene, CDR1 is SGHRS and CDR2 is YFSETQ. Losses at the gene ends were 0 bases for V and 4 bases for J; bases not matched to a gene: 3. The CDR3 DNA reads as TGCGCCAGCAGCTTGGGCCAGGGGGCGTACAATGAGCAGTTCTTC. This codes for CASSLGQGAYNEQFF.

The rearrangement links TRBV12-5 to TRBJ2-7; perhaps TRBD2 as D (6 bases). The CDR3 loop spans 15 amino acids. Germline V gene lookup returns CDR1 LGHNT and CDR2 FRNRAP. Trimming cost V 5 bases and J 0 bases, with 14 bases left between them. CDR3 region: CASGVGTYSSYEQYF. The CDR3 nucleotides are TGTGCTAGTGGTGTTGGGACTTACTCCTCCTACGAGCAGTACTTC. Looking up the rest from reference TRBV12-5 and TRBJ2-7 gives the full variable domain: DARVTQTPRHKVTEMGQEVTMRCQPILGHNTVFWYRQTMMQGLELLAYFRNRAPLDDSGMPKDRFSAEMPDATLATLKIQPSEPRDSAVYFCASGVGTYSSYEQYFGPGTRLTVT.

The chain recombines TRBV4-3 with TRBJ2-2, with 10 bases that match TRBD2. Germline V gene sequence: CDR1 LGHNA, CDR2 YSLEER. CDR3 size: 19 residues. Trimming at V came to 3 bases and at J to 0 bases, leaving 10 bases not matched to a gene. The CDR3 reads CASSQVFPLAGTNTGELFF. CDR3 sequence (DNA): TGCGCCAGCAGCCAGGTTTTCCCACTAGCGGGGACGAACACCGGGGAGCTGTTTTTT.

The chain couples TRBV6-6 to TRBJ2-7, with 9 bases aligning to TRBD1. J gave up 2 bases and V 8 bases, and 7 bases lay outside the gene matches. This CDR3 has 14 amino acids. Germline values: CDR1 MNHNY, CDR2 SVGAGI (reference sequence). DNA of the CDR3: TGTGCCAGCGTATTGGGACAGGGCACCTACGAGCAGTACTTC. Its protein is CASVLGQGTYEQYF.

The chain is built from TRBV5-1 and TRBJ2-3, with TRBD2 matching 7 bases. The ends lost 2 bases at V and 4 bases at J; junction bases unmatched: 4. The CDR3 is 14 residues long. CDR1 is SGHRS, CDR2 YFSETQ, per germline. The CDR3 DNA follows: TGCGCCAGCAGCTTCGGGGGGATGGCAGATACGCAGTATTTT. It encodes CASSFGGMADTQYF.

This rearrangement joins TRBV7-9 to TRBJ1-1; the D is unclear. The CDR3 extends over 12 amino acids. V lost 3 bases, J lost 2 bases, and 4 bases lay in between. Germline lookup yields CDR1 SEHNR and CDR2 FQNEAQ (reference sequence). CDR3 protein: CASSFSNTEAFF. CDR3 coding DNA: TGTGCCAGCAGCTTCAGTAACACTGAAGCTTTCTTT.

This clone has only one observation. This chain's CDR3 is CASSFRAALAGELFF. As DNA, the CDR3 is TGTGCCAGCAGCTTCAGGGCAGCTTTAGCCGGGGAGCTGTTTTTT. The rearrangement joins TRBV5-8 to TRBJ2-2; weak D call: TRBD1 (5 bases). The CDR3 length is 15 residues. Looked up from germline, CDR1 is SGHTS and CDR2 is YDEGEE. V lost 2 bases, J lost 6 bases, and 14 bases lay in between.

The chain combines TRBV5-1 with TRBJ1-3, with 8 bases that match TRBD1. There are 15 residues in the CDR3. CDR1 is SGHRS, CDR2 YFSETQ, per germline. The V and J ends lost 4 bases and 4 bases, in that order; junction bases with no gene match: 7. CDR3 sequence (DNA): TGCGCCAGCAGCACCGGACAGGGCGCGGGAAACACCATATATTTT. Amino acid sequence: CASSTGQGAGNTIYF.

CDR3 loop: CASSKGASGRATGELFF. The CDR3 region has the DNA TGTGCCAGTAGTAAGGGGGCTAGCGGGAGGGCCACCGGGGAGCTGTTTTTT. The V call is TRBV19, the J call TRBJ2-2; the match to TRBD2 covers 12 bases. Germline V gives CDR1 LNHDA, CDR2 SQIVND (reference sequence). The CDR3 totals 17 residues. V lost 4 bases, J lost 4 bases, and 7 bases stayed unmatched.

This clone was seen a few times. V usage is TRBV7-8 and J usage is TRBJ2-7, with D maybe TRBD1 (7 bases). The CDR3 contains 13 residues. Germline CDR1 and CDR2: SGHVS and FQNEAQ. The germline V and J ends were trimmed by 5 bases and 3 bases, with 11 bases remaining between them. For the CDR3, the DNA is TGTGCCAGCAGCGCGGGGACAGACTACGAGCAGTACTTC. Translation gives CASSAGTDYEQYF.

V is TRBV5-1 and J is TRBJ2-1, with 7 bases matching TRBD2. Trimming at V came to 7 bases and at J to 7 bases, leaving 11 bases not matched to a gene. Germline CDR1 reads SGHRS; CDR2 reads YFSETQ. This CDR3 is built from 14 residues. CDR3: CASGEAGVPNEQFF. The CDR3 nucleotides read TGCGCCAGCGGCGAGGCGGGAGTTCCGAATGAGCAGTTCTTC. The complete variable domain, with remaining parts taken from reference TRBV5-1 and TRBJ2-1, reads KAGVTQTPRYLIKTRGQQVTLSCSPISGHRSVSWYQQTPGQGLQFLFEYFSETQRNKGNFPGRFSGRQFSNSRSEMNVSTLELGDSALYLCASGEAGVPNEQFFGPGTRLTVL.

This clone was seen a handful of times. V is TRBV23-1 and J is TRBJ1-1; 7 nucleotides match TRBD1. TRBV23-1 is given ORF status, its function remaining uncertain. The CDR3 consists of 18 residues. The junction had 16 bases not matched to a gene; V was cut back by 0 bases and J by 6 bases. CDR3 protein: CASSQSSWSTGLRAEAFF. As DNA, the CDR3 is TGCGCCAGCAGTCAATCCTCCTGGTCGACAGGGCTCAGGGCTGAAGCTTTCTTT.

The chain employs TRBV6-5 and TRBJ1-5; TRBD1 agrees at 7 bases. Germline-derived CDR1 and CDR2 are MNHEY and SVGAGI. Trimming removed 2 bases from V and 4 bases from J; junction bases left unmatched: 5. The CDR3 totals 15 residues. CDR3 coding DNA: TGTGCCAGCAGTTACAGGCCAGGGGGGAATCAGCCCCAGCATTTT. As protein: CASSYRPGGNQPQHF.

The chain is built from TRBV7-2 and TRBJ2-3; 10 bases map to TRBD2. Germline CDR1 and CDR2: SGHTA and FQGNSA. This CDR3 spans 14 amino acids. V gave up 5 bases and J gave up 5 bases; unmatched junction bases: 4. The CDR3 DNA reads as TGTGCCAGCAGCCGGACTAGCGGCCAAGATACGCAGTATTTT. Translation: CASSRTSGQDTQYF.